The next 9 T cell receptor beta chains were all read from a single sample in a study of cytomegalovirus exposure and HLA in healthy donors. Produced via immunoSEQ multiplex PCR; TCRdb's table is partial and in-frame only. The sample has 110,000 to 150,000 clones, 80% to 95% seen once. Sequenced material: PBMCs. The receptors were gathered from a man younger than 30 in good health and CMV-seronegative.

V and J are TRBV10-3 and TRBJ2-4, with TRBD1 matching over 9 bases. V was clipped by 2 bases and J by 8 bases; unmatched bases: 7. Per germline, CDR1 ENHRY and CDR2 SYGVKD. CDR3 length: 15 residues. The DNA for the CDR3 is TGTGCCATCAGTGAGAGGGGACAGGGTGGGTACATTCAGTACTTC. It translates to CAISERGQGGYIQYF.

This chain links TRBV5-1 with TRBJ2-2; 7 positions agree with TRBD2. This CDR3 contains 15 residues. The trim removed 4 bases at V and 4 bases at J, leaving 7 bases unmatched. Germline loops: CDR1 SGHRS, CDR2 YFSETQ. CDR3 loop: CASSTGGMGTGELFF. The CDR3 bases are TGCGCCAGCAGCACCGGGGGGATGGGCACCGGGGAGCTGTTTTTT.

In DNA, the CDR3 is TGTGCCAGCAGTCCCAGGGTGACCGGGGAGCTGTTTTTT. This translates into CASSPRVTGELFF. The V and J genes are TRBV2 and TRBJ2-2; maybe TRBD1 (5 bases). V was trimmed by 5 bases and J by 5 bases, leaving 9 bases between them. Germline loops: CDR1 SNHLY, CDR2 FYNNEI. The CDR3 runs 13 residues. Full variable domain (remainder filled in from reference TRBV2 and TRBJ2-2): EPEVTQTPSHQVTQMGQEVILRCVPISNHLYFYWYRQILGQKVEFLVSFYNNEISEKSEIFDDQFSVERPDGSNFTLKIRSTKLEDSAMYFCASSPRVTGELFFGEGSRLTVL.

V and J are TRBV7-8 and TRBJ1-4, with 7 bases fitting TRBD1. V lost 5 bases, J lost 2 bases, and 8 bases stayed unmatched. CDR1 is SGHVS and CDR2 is FQNEAQ in the germline V gene. This CDR3 has 16 residues. The CDR3 spells CASSTLRGLTNEKLFF. The CDR3 region has the DNA TGTGCCAGCAGCACCCTAAGGGGGCTGACTAATGAAAAACTGTTTTTT.

The chain recombines TRBV19 with TRBJ2-7, with a weak D call TRBD1 (5 bases). Germline CDR1 is LNHDA and CDR2 is SQIVND (reference sequence). There are 15 residues in the CDR3. V dropped 4 bases and J dropped 1 base, with 14 bases sitting between them. Here the CDR3 DNA reads TGTGCCAGTAGTACCTCATCGACAGTTTCCTACGAGCAGTACTTC. Protein product: CASSTSSTVSYEQYF.

The V gene is TRBV5-4, the J gene TRBJ2-7, with TRBD2 identical over 8 bases. V lost 5 bases, J lost 0 bases, and 7 bases stayed unmatched. The CDR3 has 15 amino acids. Looked up from germline, CDR1 is SGHNT and CDR2 is YYREEE (reference sequence). The CDR3 DNA follows: TGTGCCAGCAGTCGGATAGCGGGAAGCTCCTACGAGCAGTACTTC. This sequence encodes CASSRIAGSSYEQYF.

The sample holds a few counts of this clone. The gene calls are TRBV7-9 and TRBJ2-3; D remains ambiguous. Germline V gene sequence: CDR1 SEHNR, CDR2 FQNEAQ (reference sequence). The CDR3 consists of 15 residues. V was trimmed by 3 bases and J by 2 bases, leaving 12 bases between them. The CDR3 is CASSFRRPNTDTQYF. CDR3 nucleotides: TGTGCCAGCAGCTTTAGGAGACCGAACACAGATACGCAGTATTTT.

The V gene is TRBV6-5, the J gene TRBJ1-1; 9 nucleotides agree with TRBD1. This CDR3 comprises 15 residues. Per the germline V gene, CDR1 is MNHEY and CDR2 is SVGAGI. J gave up 9 bases and V 0 bases, and 8 bases lay outside the gene matches. CDR3 coding DNA: TGTGCCAGCAGTTACTCCCAGACAGGGGGAGCGCAAGCTTTCTTT. This encodes CASSYSQTGGAQAFF.

This clone was recorded a few times. The CDR3: CASSLQEGMSTIYF. The DNA for the CDR3 is TGCGCCAGCAGCTTGCAGGAGGGGATGAGCACCATATATTTT. V usage is TRBV5-1 and J usage is TRBJ1-3, with D perhaps TRBD1 (5 bases). V was cut by 1 base and J by 9 bases, with 14 bases left in between. The CDR3 covers 14 residues. Germline CDR1 reads SGHRS; CDR2 reads YFSETQ. The complete variable domain, with remaining parts taken from reference TRBV5-1 and TRBJ1-3, reads KAGVTQTPRYLIKTRGQQVTLSCSPISGHRSVSWYQQTPGQGLQFLFEYFSETQRNKGNFPGRFSGRQFSNSRSEMNVSTLELGDSALYLCASSLQEGMSTIYFGEGSWLTVV.